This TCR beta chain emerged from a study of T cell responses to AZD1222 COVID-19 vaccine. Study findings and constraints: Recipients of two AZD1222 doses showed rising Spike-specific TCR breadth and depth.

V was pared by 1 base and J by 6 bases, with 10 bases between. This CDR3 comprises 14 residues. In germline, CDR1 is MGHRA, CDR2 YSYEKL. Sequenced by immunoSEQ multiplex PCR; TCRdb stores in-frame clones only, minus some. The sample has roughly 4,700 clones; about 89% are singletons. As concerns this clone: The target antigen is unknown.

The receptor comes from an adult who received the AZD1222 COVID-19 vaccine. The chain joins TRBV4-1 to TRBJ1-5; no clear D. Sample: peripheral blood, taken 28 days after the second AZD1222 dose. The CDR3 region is CASSQVAGSQPQHF. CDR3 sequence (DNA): TGCGCCAGCAGCCAAGTAGCGGGTTCTCAGCCCCAGCATTTT.